The present TCR beta chain was sequenced within a study of cytomegalovirus exposure and HLA in healthy donors. Study-wide findings and caveats: Altogether, more than 150 TCR beta chains were recorded as cytomegalovirus-associated. What TCR beta sequences reportedly achieved was accurate prediction of HLA-A and HLA-B alleles in most subjects.

The study ran its PCR with 60 Vbeta and 13 Jbeta primers. Assay: immunoSEQ multiplex PCR; the TCRdb copy retains only in-frame clones and omits some. This table has some 110,000 clones, roughly three quarters appearing once. Concerning this clone itself: Its target is unknown.

There are 16 residues in the CDR3. CDR1 and CDR2 from the germline V gene are MGHRA and YSYEKL. V dropped 0 bases and J dropped 3 bases, with 9 bases sitting between them. The genes are TRBV4-1 and TRBJ1-6; D is unresolved. This receptor was identified in a woman aged 18-29 years in good health and CMV-seronegative. The material sequenced was PBMCs. CDR3 in DNA: TGCGCCAGCAGCCAAGATGGCCAAAACTATAATTCACCCCTCCACTTT. Amino acids: CASSQDGQNYNSPLHF.